This TCR beta chain is from a study of T cells in Graves' hyperthyroidism and ophthalmopathy. RNA transcripts gave rise to amplified TCR beta CDR3 regions. HTBI primers were used for first-round RT-PCR of the TCR CDR3. One entry per CDR3 protein results from TCRdb running MiXCR on the multiplex PCR reads. The profile covers over 150,000 distinct CDR3 sequences, with around 17% appearing a single time and 40% to 65% taken by the ten largest. Study results and caveats: Prediction of ophthalmopathy progression came a median around 7.1 months pre-onset. Blood samples included most of the expanded thyroid clonotypes exceeding 0.001.

Hyperthyroidism in the patients, aged 18 to 65, was newly diagnosed and under 2 months in duration. Criteria for exclusion of patients were uncontrolled infection, other autoimmune disease, pregnancy or lactation. This clonotype was counted ten times or more. Its antigen remains unknown. V lost 0 bases to trimming and J lost 3 bases, with 8 bases between them. Germline CDR1 reads MNHEY; CDR2 reads SMNVEV (reference sequence). The CDR3 runs 14 residues. The sequence was obtained from a woman aged 50 to 65 with Graves' hyperthyroidism. J is TRBJ1-2 and V is TRBV27; D not resolved. Sequenced input: blood. CDR3 DNA sequence: TGTGCCAGCAGTTTATCTAGGGCAGACTATGGCTACACCTTC. Translating gives CASSLSRADYGYTF.